The count of the clone carrying this T cell receptor beta chain is one. Its antigen is not identified. Next came a second PCR, run for about 6 to 11 cycles, which used a sample-barcoded 5' primer along with a J-beta primer mix. Via MiXCR, TCRdb re-called the 5' RACE reads, giving one row per CDR3 protein. The sample carries 650,000 to 800,000 distinct CDR3 sequences, over 40% recorded once. This sample was included in a study of blood T cells in healthy people across ages. The trim removed 3 bases at V and 3 bases at J, leaving 1 base unmatched. This CDR3 contains 13 residues. The germline V gene has CDR1 GTSNPN and CDR2 SVGIG (reference sequence). Study conclusions and caveats: The study found TCR beta diversity correlated strongly with naive T cell percentage.

Sequencing input: blood. The origin of this receptor is a woman of 80 years or more in good health. This chain uses TRBV30 with TRBJ2-2; 7 nucleotides align to TRBD2. The chain's CDR3 is CAWRREYTGELFF. DNA of the CDR3: TGTGCCTGGAGGCGGGAGTACACCGGGGAGCTGTTTTTT. Combining the CDR3 with reference TRBV30 and TRBJ2-2 gives the whole variable domain SQTIHQWPATLVQPVGSPLSLECTVEGTSNPNLYWYRQAAGRGLQLLFYSVGIGQISSEVPQNLSASRPQDRQFILSSKKLLLSDSGFYLCAWRREYTGELFFGEGSRLTVL.